This TCR beta chain derives from a study of Ad26.COV2.S vaccination and SARS-CoV-2 variants. Noted treatment: roughly 19 received Ad26.COV2.S at low or high dose, single or two shots; about 5 received placebo; per-sample allocation not given. It was on day 63 after the first vaccine or placebo injection that samples were taken. There are 19 residues in the CDR3. Germline V gives CDR1 ENHRY, CDR2 SYGVKD. V was shortened by 8 bases and J by 0 bases, with 27 bases between the two germline ends. Libraries were prepared by immunoSEQ multiplex PCR; TCRdb keeps only in-frame clonotypes and omits some of them. This repertoire shows around 450,000 clones, roughly 87% found once; its top ten account for more than 1.5%. Findings and caveats of the study: Placebo recipients showed lower spike-specific TCR breadth than vaccinees. Total T cell responses, in the TCR breadth and depth analyses, may have been underestimated.

This clone was recorded once. The antigen is undetermined. The chain employs TRBV10-3 and TRBJ2-3; D tentatively reads TRBD1 or TRBD2 (6 bases each). The sequences come from peripheral blood, collected in a trial of Ad26.COV2.S vaccine versus placebo. This TCR was recovered from a person between 18 and 65 years old who received the Ad26.COV2.S COVID-19 vaccine or a placebo. The CDR3 here is CAISRAGQGHLSSTDTQYF. The CDR3, as DNA: TGTGCCATCTCAAGGGCGGGGCAGGGGCACCTTAGTAGCACAGATACGCAGTATTTT.